This TCR beta chain was retrieved from a study of T cell changes during pregnancy in multiple sclerosis. Losses at the gene ends were 4 bases for V and 3 bases for J; bases not matched to a gene: 6. The CDR3 has 16 residues. CDR1 is SGHTA, CDR2 FQGNSA, per germline. Sequencing used immunoSEQ multiplex PCR; TCRdb keeps in-frame clones, though not all of them. The sample carries tens of thousands of clones, roughly nine tenths recorded once. Sequences were derived from peripheral blood, sampled in the first trimester of pregnancy. This chain uses TRBV7-2 with TRBJ2-2; 9 positions match TRBD2. The sequence was collected from a female donor in good health, enrolled as a control in a pregnancy study. CDR3 DNA: TGTGCCAGCAGCTCAGCGGGGGGTACGGACACCGGGGAGCTGTTTTTT. It specifies CASSSAGGTDTGELFF.